The following is a T cell receptor (beta chain) sequence with its context. The antigen is unknown. Sample time point: week 11, during vaccination. Each dose delivered 300 ug of mutant IDH1 20-mer peptide subcutaneously with imiquimod. Donors' newly diagnosed IDH1-mutant WHO grade 3 or 4 astrocytomas lacked nuclear ATRX. The entry originates in a study of a mutant IDH1 vaccine in newly diagnosed glioma. The data were produced by immunoSEQ multiplex PCR, yet TCRdb's version contains in-frame clones alone and is incomplete. The data show tens of thousands of clones, roughly 84% seen once. Germline CDR1 LNHDA, CDR2 SQIVND (reference sequence). Trimming left V 8 bases short and J 0 bases short, with 8 bases between. The CDR3 runs to 14 residues.

The chain carries TRBV19 and TRBJ1-6; no reliable D call. The sequence was obtained from a woman in her forties or fifties with glioma. The starting material was PBMCs, obtained from a glioma patient whose treatment included an IDH1 peptide vaccine. CDR3 sequence reads: CASGSSSYNSPLHF. Written as DNA, the CDR3 is TGTGCCAGTGGGTCTAGCTCCTATAATTCACCCCTCCACTTT.